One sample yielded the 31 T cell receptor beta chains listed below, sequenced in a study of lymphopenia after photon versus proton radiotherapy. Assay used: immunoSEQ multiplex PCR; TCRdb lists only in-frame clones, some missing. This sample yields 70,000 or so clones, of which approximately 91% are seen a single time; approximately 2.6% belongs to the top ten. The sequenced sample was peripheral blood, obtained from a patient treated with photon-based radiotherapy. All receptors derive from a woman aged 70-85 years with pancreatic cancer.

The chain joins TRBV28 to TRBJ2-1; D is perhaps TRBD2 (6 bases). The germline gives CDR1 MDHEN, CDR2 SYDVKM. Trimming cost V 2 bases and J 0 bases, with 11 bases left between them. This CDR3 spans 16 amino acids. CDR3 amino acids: CASSLQRASSYNEQFF. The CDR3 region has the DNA TGTGCCAGCAGTTTACAGCGGGCGAGCTCCTACAATGAGCAGTTCTTC.

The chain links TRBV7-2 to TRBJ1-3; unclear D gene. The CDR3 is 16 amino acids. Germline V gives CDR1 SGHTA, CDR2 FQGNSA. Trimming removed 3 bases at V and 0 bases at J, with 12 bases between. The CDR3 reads CASSFVTGSSGNTIYF. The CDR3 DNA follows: TGTGCCAGCAGCTTCGTGACCGGGAGCTCTGGAAACACCATATATTTT.

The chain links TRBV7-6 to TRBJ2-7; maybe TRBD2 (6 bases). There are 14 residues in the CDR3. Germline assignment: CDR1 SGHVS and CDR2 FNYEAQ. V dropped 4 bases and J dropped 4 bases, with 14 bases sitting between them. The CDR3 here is CASSYRSGEYEQYF. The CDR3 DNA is TGTGCCAGCAGCTATCGGTCGGGGGAATACGAGCAGTACTTC.

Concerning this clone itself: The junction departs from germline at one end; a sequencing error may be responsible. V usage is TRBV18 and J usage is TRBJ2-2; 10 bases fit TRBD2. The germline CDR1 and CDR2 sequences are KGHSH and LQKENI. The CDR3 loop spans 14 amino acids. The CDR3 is CASTPASGSGELFF. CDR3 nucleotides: TGTGCCAGCACACCGGCTAGCGGGAGTGGGGAGCTGTTTTTT.

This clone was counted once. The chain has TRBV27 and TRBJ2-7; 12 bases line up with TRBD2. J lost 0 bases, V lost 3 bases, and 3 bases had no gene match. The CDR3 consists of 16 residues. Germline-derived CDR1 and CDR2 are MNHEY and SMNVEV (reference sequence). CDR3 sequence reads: CASSFPTSGGSYEQYF. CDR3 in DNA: TGTGCCAGCAGTTTTCCGACTAGCGGGGGCTCCTACGAGCAGTACTTC.

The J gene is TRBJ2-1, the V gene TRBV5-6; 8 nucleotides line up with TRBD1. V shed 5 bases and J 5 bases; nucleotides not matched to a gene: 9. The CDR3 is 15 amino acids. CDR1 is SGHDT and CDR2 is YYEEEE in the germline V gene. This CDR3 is CASSRDRGLHNEQFF. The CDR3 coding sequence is TGTGCCAGCAGTCGTGACAGGGGTTTGCACAATGAGCAGTTCTTC.

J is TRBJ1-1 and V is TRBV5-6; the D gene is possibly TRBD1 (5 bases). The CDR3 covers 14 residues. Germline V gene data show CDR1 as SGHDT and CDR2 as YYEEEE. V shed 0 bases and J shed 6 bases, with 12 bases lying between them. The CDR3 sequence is CASSLVGARAEAFF. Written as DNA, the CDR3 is TGTGCCAGCAGCTTGGTAGGGGCTCGAGCTGAAGCTTTCTTT.

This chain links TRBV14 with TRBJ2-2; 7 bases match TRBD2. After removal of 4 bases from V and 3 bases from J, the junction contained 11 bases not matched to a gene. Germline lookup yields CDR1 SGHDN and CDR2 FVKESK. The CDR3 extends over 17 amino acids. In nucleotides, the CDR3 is TGTGCCAGCAGCCGTGTATCGGGACTACAATACACCGGGGAGCTGTTTTTT. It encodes CASSRVSGLQYTGELFF. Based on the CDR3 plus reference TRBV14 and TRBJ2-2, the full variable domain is EAGVTQFPSHSVIEKGQTVTLRCDPISGHDNLYWYRRVMGKEIKFLLHFVKESKQDESGMPNNRFLAERTGGTYSTLKVQPAELEDSGVYFCASSRVSGLQYTGELFFGEGSRLTVL.

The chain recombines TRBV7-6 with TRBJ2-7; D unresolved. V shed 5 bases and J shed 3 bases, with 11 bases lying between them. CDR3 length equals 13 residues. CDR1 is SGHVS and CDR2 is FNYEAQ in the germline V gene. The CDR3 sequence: CASSLGNRYEQYF. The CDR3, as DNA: TGTGCCAGCAGCCTTGGTAACCGCTACGAGCAGTACTTC. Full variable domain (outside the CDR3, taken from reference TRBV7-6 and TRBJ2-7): GAGVSQSPRYKVTKRGQDVALRCDPISGHVSLYWYRQALGQGPEFLTYFNYEAQQDKSGLPNDRFSAERPEGSISTLTIQRTEQRDSAMYRCASSLGNRYEQYFGPGTRLTVT.

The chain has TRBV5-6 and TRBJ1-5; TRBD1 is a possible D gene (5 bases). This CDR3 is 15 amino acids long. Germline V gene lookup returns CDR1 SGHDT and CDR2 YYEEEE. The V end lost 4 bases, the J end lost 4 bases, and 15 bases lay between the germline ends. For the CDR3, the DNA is TGTGCCAGCAGCGTCGGGACCCGTCTAAATCAGCCCCAGCATTTT. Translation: CASSVGTRLNQPQHF.

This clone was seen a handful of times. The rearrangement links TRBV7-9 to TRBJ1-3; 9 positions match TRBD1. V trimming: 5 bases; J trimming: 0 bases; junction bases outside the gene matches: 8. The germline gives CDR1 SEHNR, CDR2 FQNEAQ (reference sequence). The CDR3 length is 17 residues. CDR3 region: CASSPNPGQGSGNTIYF. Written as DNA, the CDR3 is TGTGCCAGCAGCCCGAATCCGGGACAGGGCTCTGGAAACACCATATATTTT. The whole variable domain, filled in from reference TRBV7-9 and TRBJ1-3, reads DTGVSQNPRHKITKRGQNVTFRCDPISEHNRLYWYRQTLGQGPEFLTYFQNEAQLEKSRLLSDRFSAERPKGSFSTLEIQRTEQGDSAMYLCASSPNPGQGSGNTIYFGEGSWLTVV.

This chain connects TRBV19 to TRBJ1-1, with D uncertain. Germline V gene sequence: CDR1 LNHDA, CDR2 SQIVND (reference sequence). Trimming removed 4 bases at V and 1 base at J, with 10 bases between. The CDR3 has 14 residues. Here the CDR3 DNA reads TGTGCCAGTAGTAACCCCGGAGAGAACACTGAAGCTTTCTTT. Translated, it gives CASSNPGENTEAFF.

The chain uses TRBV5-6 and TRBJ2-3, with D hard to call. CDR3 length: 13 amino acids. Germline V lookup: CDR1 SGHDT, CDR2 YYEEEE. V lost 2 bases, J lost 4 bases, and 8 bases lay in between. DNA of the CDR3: TGTGCCAGCAGCTTTGGATCCCCAGATACGCAGTATTTT. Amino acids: CASSFGSPDTQYF.

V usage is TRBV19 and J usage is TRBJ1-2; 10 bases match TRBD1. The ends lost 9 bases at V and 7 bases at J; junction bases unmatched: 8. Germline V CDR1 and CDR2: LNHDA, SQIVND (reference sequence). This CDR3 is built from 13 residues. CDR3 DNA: TGTGCCAGCTCGGGACAGGGGAATAGTGGCTACACCTTC. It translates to CASSGQGNSGYTF. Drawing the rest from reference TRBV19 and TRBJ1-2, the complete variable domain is DGGITQSPKYLFRKEGQNVTLSCEQNLNHDAMYWYRQDPGQGLRLIYYSQIVNDFQKGDIAEGYSVSREKKESFPLTVTSAQKNPTAFYLCASSGQGNSGYTFGSGTRLTVV.

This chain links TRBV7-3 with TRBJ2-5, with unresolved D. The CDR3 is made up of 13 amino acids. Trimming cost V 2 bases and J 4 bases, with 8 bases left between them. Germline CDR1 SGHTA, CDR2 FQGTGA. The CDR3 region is CASSLSVGETQYF. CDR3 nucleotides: TGTGCCAGCAGCTTATCGGTGGGAGAGACCCAGTACTTC.

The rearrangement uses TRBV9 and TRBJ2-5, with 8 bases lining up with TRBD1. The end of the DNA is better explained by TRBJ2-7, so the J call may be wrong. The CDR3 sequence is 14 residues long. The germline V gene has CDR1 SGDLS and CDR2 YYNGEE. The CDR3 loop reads CASSTGTGSYEQYF. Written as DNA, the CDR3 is TGTGCCAGCAGCACCGGGACAGGATCCTACGAGCAGTACTTC.

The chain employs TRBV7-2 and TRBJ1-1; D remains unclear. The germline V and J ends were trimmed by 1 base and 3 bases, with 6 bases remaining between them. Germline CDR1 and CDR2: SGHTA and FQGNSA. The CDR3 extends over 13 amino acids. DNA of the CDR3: TGTGCCAGCAGCTTAGAGGGTCACACTGAAGCTTTCTTT. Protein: CASSLEGHTEAFF. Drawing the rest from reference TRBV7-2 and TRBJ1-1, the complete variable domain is GAGVSQSPSNKVTEKGKDVELRCDPISGHTALYWYRQSLGQGLEFLIYFQGNSAPDKSGLPSDRFSAERTGGSVSTLTIQRTQQEDSAVYLCASSLEGHTEAFFGQGTRLTVV.

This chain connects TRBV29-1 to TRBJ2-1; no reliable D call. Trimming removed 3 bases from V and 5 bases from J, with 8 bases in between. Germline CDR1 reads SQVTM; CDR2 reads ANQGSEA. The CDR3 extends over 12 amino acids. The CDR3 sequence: CSVETKNNEQFF. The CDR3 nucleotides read TGCAGCGTTGAGACCAAAAACAATGAGCAGTTCTTC.

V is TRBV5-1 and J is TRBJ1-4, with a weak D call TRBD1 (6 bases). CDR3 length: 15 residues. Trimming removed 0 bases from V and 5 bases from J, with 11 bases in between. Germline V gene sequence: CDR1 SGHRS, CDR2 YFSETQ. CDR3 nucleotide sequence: TGCGCCAGCAGCTTGGAGGGGGGTGGAAATGAAAAACTGTTTTTT. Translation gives CASSLEGGGNEKLFF.

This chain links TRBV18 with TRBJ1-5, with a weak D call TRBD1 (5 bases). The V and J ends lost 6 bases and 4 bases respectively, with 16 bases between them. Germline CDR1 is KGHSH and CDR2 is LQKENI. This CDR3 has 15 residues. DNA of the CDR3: TGTGCCAGCTCGCAGGGATCTGGTTTGAATCAGCCCCAGCATTTT. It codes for CASSQGSGLNQPQHF.

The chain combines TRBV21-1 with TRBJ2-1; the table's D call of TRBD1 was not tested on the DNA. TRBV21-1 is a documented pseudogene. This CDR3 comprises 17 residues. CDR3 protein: CASSKDRGRSSYNEQFF. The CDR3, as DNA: TGTGCCAGCAGCAAAGACAGGGGGAGGAGCTCCTACAATGAGCAGTTCTTC.

CDR3 amino acids: CASSPGRTGAYSGANVLTF. CDR3 coding DNA: TGTGCCAGCAGTCCCGGCCGGACAGGGGCTTACTCTGGGGCCAACGTCCTGACTTTC. The chain couples TRBV27 to TRBJ2-6; 9 bases align to TRBD1. Per germline, CDR1 MNHEY and CDR2 SMNVEV (reference sequence). J was trimmed by 0 bases and V by 5 bases; bases with no gene match: 11. The CDR3 extends over 19 amino acids. Together with reference TRBV27 and TRBJ2-6, the CDR3 gives the full variable domain: EAQVTQNPRYLITVTGKKLTVTCSQNMNHEYMSWYRQDPGLGLRQIYYSMNVEVTDKGDVPEGYKVSRKEKRNFPLILESPSPNQTSLYFCASSPGRTGAYSGANVLTFGAGSRLTVL.

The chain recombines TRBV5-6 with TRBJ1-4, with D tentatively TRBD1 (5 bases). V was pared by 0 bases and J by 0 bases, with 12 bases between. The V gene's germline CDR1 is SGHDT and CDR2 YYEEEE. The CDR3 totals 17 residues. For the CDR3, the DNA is TGTGCCAGCAGCTTGGAGGGCAGGGACCCAACTAATGAAAAACTGTTTTTT. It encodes CASSLEGRDPTNEKLFF.

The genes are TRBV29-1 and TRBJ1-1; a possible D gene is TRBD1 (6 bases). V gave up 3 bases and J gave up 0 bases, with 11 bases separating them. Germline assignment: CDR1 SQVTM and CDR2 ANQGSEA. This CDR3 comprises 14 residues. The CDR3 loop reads CSVDPGHLNTEAFF. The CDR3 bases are TGCAGCGTTGACCCGGGACACCTGAACACTGAAGCTTTCTTT.

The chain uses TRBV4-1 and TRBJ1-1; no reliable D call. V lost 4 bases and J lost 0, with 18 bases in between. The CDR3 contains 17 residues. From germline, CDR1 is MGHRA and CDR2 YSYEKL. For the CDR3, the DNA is TGCGCCAGCAGCCTCCGTACAAACTACGGGATGAACACTGAAGCTTTCTTT. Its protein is CASSLRTNYGMNTEAFF.

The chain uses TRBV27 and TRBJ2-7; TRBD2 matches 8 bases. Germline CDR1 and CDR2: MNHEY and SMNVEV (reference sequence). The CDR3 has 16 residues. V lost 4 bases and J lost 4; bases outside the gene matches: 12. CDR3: CASSSLFGSGKYEQYF. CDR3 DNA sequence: TGTGCCAGCAGTTCCCTTTTTGGTAGCGGGAAGTACGAGCAGTACTTC.

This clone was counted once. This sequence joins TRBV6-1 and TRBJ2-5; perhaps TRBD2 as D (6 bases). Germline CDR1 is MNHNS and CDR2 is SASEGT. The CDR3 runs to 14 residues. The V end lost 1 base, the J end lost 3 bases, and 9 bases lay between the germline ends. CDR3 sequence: CASSEGAGKETQYF. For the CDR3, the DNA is TGTGCCAGCAGTGAAGGGGCGGGAAAAGAGACCCAGTACTTC.

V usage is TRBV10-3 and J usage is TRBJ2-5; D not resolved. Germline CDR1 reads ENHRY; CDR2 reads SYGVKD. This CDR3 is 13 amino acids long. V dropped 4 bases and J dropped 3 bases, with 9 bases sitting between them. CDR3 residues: CAISGVPEETQYF. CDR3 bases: TGTGCCATCAGTGGGGTCCCTGAAGAGACCCAGTACTTC.

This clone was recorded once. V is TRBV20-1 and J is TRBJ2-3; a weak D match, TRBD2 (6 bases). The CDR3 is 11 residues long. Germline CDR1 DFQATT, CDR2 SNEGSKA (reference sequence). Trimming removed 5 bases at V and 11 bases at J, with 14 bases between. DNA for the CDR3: TGCAGTGCTCCGACCACGGGGGTGCAGTATTTT. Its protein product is CSAPTTGVQYF.

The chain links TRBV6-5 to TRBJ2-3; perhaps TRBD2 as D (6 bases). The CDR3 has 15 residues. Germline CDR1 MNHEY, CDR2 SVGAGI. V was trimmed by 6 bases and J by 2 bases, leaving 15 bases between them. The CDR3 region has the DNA TGTGCCAGCAGACCCTTAGCGGAATACACAGATACGCAGTATTTT. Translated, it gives CASRPLAEYTDTQYF.

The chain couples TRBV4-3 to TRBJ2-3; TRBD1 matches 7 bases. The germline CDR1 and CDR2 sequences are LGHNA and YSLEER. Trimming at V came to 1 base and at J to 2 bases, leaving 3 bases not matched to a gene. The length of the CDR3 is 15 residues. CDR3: CASSQGQGYTDTQYF. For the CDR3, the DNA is TGCGCCAGCAGCCAAGGACAGGGATACACAGATACGCAGTATTTT.